This note documents a single T cell receptor (beta chain) sequence. Germline lookup yields CDR1 SQVTM and CDR2 ANQGSEA. V was shortened by 4 bases and J by 5 bases, with 14 bases between the two germline ends. This CDR3 comprises 14 residues. The sample originates from a study of T cell repertoires in cytomegalovirus infection. From the reads, TCRdb called clonotypes with MiXCR, one entry per CDR3 protein. The sample has approximately 250,000 distinct CDR3 sequences; 6% to 8% are singletons. This sequence originates from a human donor in good health (CMV status not recorded). Some clones in this sample may be carry-over from other donors' samples. Material for sequencing was PBMCs. The chain employs TRBV29-1 and TRBJ2-2; weak D call: TRBD1 (5 bases). CDR3 in amino acids: CSVVGTGRTGELFF. The CDR3, as DNA: TGCAGCGTTGTCGGCACAGGCAGAACCGGGGAGCTGTTTTTT.